This T cell receptor (beta chain) derives from a study of T-cell memory formation after mild COVID-19. About the research overall: The two donors had largely donor-specific TCR clusters.

General study points: Mostly located in CM and EM were contracting CD4+ clones, with contracting CD8+ clones located in EMRA.

Barcoded TCR alpha and TCR beta cDNA libraries with UMIs came from 5'RACE using constant-segment primers. TCRdb analysed the 5' RACE reads with MiXCR anew, one entry per CDR3 protein. The top ten clones hold 13% of a sample with roughly 320,000 distinct CDR3 sequences, 25% to 30% of them seen once. The CDR3 is made up of 20 amino acids, end residues included. Concerning this clonotype: What it binds is not known. The DNA is left out, because the CDR3 cannot be placed on it with certainty; the CDR3 is given as TCRdb lists it.

The V and J genes are TRBV7-5 and TRBJ2-3; the D call TRBD2 from the table was never checked on the DNA. TRBV7-5 counts as a pseudogene. The receptor was isolated from an adult woman who had mild COVID-19 (a few samples of this study predate the infection). Cell type and time point are not known. The material sequenced was PBMCs or a T cell subset sorted from them (not recorded which). CDR3 region: CISVPEASRYSGYGTDTQYF.